This is a list of T cell receptor beta chains from one sample in a study of Ad26.COV2.S vaccination and SARS-CoV-2 variants. The repertoire was sequenced with immunoSEQ multiplex PCR; TCRdb's copy has only in-frame clones and lacks some. Of about 320,000 clones listed, more than 70% are singletons. The input for sequencing was peripheral blood, taken in a trial of Ad26.COV2.S vaccine versus placebo. These receptors were taken from a person aged 18-65 years who received the Ad26.COV2.S COVID-19 vaccine or a placebo. The CDR3 runs from the conserved cysteine through the conserved F or W. D genes are given only for firm matches. For some rows the clone size is stated as once, few or many, or as a class when expanded; others skip it.

J | size | V | D | CDR3 | DNA
TRBJ1-1 | - | TRBV6-5 | - | CASSQLNTEAFF | TGTGCCAGCAGTCAGTTGAACACTGAAGCTTTCTTT
TRBJ1-2 | - | TRBV6-5 | TRBD1 | CASGRGNYGYTF | TGTGCCAGCGGCAGGGGGAACTATGGCTACACCTTC
TRBJ2-5 | - | TRBV18 | - | CASSPGTSSQETQYF | TGTGCCAGCTCACCTGGGACAAGCTCACAAGAGACCCAGTACTTC
TRBJ1-1 | - | TRBV5-6 | - | CASSRGRGNTEAFF | TGTGCCAGCAGCAGAGGACGGGGAAACACTGAAGCTTTCTTT
TRBJ1-2 | - | TRBV7-2 | - | CASSLEGINYGYTF | TGTGCCAGCAGCTTAGAAGGTATTAACTATGGCTACACCTTC
TRBJ2-7 | - | TRBV5-4 | - | CASSIGDGSYEQYF | TGTGCCAGCAGCATCGGAGACGGCTCCTACGAGCAGTACTTC
TRBJ1-1 | - | TRBV5-4 | - | CASSRTGNTEAFF | TGTGCCAGCAGTAGGACTGGTAACACTGAAGCTTTCTTT
TRBJ1-1 | - | TRBV4-1 | - | CASSQDIQRRFTEAFF | TGCGCCAGCAGCCAGGATATACAGCGACGTTTTACTGAAGCTTTCTTT
TRBJ1-1 | - | TRBV3-1/TRBV3-2 | - | CASSPKPTGNTEAFF | TGTGCCAGCAGCCCCAAACCCACAGGGAACACTGAAGCTTTCTTT
TRBJ2-7 | - | TRBV14 | - | CASSQGGSQYEQYF | TGTGCCAGCAGCCAAGGAGGGTCGCAGTACGAGCAGTACTTC
TRBJ1-5 | - | TRBV16 | - | CASSDRGDSNQPQHF | TGTGCCAGCTCCGACCGCGGAGATAGCAATCAGCCCCAGCATTTT
TRBJ1-1 | once | TRBV29-1 | TRBD1 | CSVSWTGDTEAFF | TGCAGCGTTTCTTGGACAGGGGACACTGAAGCTTTCTTT
TRBJ2-2 | - | TRBV2 | TRBD1 | CASSESGQGTGELFF | TGTGCCAGCAGTGAATCGGGACAGGGGACCGGGGAGCTGTTTTTT
TRBJ1-3 | - | TRBV7-2 | - | CASSFGVLSGNTIYF | TGTGCCAGCAGCTTCGGAGTTCTCTCTGGAAACACCATATATTTT
TRBJ1-5 | few | TRBV6-2/TRBV6-3 | - | CASSQDSYNQPQHF | TGTGCCAGCAGTCAGGACAGCTACAATCAGCCCCAGCATTTT
TRBJ2-2 | - | TRBV7-3 | - | CASSPTGTGELFF | TGTGCCAGCAGCCCAACGGGGACCGGGGAGCTGTTTTTT
TRBJ1-1 | few | TRBV7-9 | - | CASSLTGLGRNTEAFF | TGTGCCAGCAGCTTAACGGGGCTGGGGAGGAACACTGAAGCTTTCTTT
TRBJ2-3 | - | TRBV14 | - | CASSRTAASTQYF | TGTGCCAGCAGCCGCACGGCAGCTTCCACGCAGTATTTT
TRBJ1-2 | - | TRBV29-1 | - | CSVEVRQYYSGYTF | TGCAGCGTTGAAGTGCGACAGTATTATAGTGGCTACACCTTC
TRBJ2-3 | - | TRBV18 | TRBD2 | CASSPGGGTDTQYF | TGTGCCAGCTCACCAGGGGGGGGCACAGATACGCAGTATTTT
TRBJ2-1 | - | TRBV19 | - | CASSIHRDWVYNEQFF | TGTGCCAGTAGTATCCACCGGGACTGGGTTTACAATGAGCAGTTCTTC
TRBJ1-1 | - | TRBV7-3 | - | CASSLTGETAEAFF | TGTGCCAGCAGCTTAACAGGGGAGACTGCTGAAGCTTTCTTT